Below, one T cell receptor beta chain is given with its context. The sample belongs to a study of blood T cell repertoires in COVID-19. On the study more broadly: Nucleic acid was either cDNA or gDNA, and it came from T cells, B-cell-depleted T cells, or PBMCs.

The CDR3 runs 14 residues. The V gene lost 7 bases and the J gene lost 0 bases, with 10 bases spanning the gap. Germline loops: CDR1 MRHNA, CDR2 SNTAGT. In the original analysis: Reference gene primer amplification gave nucleated cell count estimates. Generated by immunoSEQ multiplex PCR, the TCRdb table keeps only in-frame clones and is missing some. For V, J and clone size, that table is used; D and trimming come from the DNA. Of over 150,000 clones in the sample, 77% were seen once. The V gene is TRBV6-4, the J gene TRBJ1-3; D is ambiguous. This sequence originates from a man between 65 and 85 years old with acute or convalescent COVID-19. Sequencing input: peripheral blood. In DNA, the CDR3 is TGTGCCAGCACCCGTGGCAGCTCTGGAAACACCATATATTTT. The encoded protein is CASTRGSSGNTIYF.